Listed here are 2 T cell receptor beta chains from one sample, sequenced in a study of blood T cell repertoires in COVID-19 (dated by TCRdb to between 2020 and 2021). Library creation used the immunoSEQ multiplex PCR assay. The table comes from immuneACCESS by way of TCRdb, which keeps in-frame sequences with V and J called. Part of the clones is missing from these tables; in studies checked, under half for an unresolved V gene and the rest for unknown reasons. The sample profile shows some 150,000 clones; 86% of them were found once. Clones ranked in the top ten supply approximately 8.2% of the sample. Sequenced material: peripheral blood. The receptors were sampled from a woman aged 55-69 years with acute or convalescent COVID-19.

This chain links TRBV28 with TRBJ1-3; 7 bases line up with TRBD1. Germline CDR1 is MDHEN and CDR2 is SYDVKM. The CDR3 extends over 14 amino acids. Trimming at V came to 6 bases and at J to 7 bases, leaving 9 bases not matched to a gene. CDR3 residues: CASRPTGSSNTIYF. CDR3 coding DNA: TGTGCCAGCAGACCGACAGGGTCGAGTAACACCATATATTTT.

This chain joins TRBV30 and TRBJ1-5; no definite D call. The ends were cut back, 0 bases at V and 6 bases at J, with 9 bases in the middle. The germline CDR1 and CDR2 sequences are GTSNPN and SVGIG (reference sequence). This CDR3 spans 13 amino acids. The CDR3 coding sequence is TGTGCCTGGAGTGTACGGGCGGGTCAGCCCCAGCATTTT. It specifies CAWSVRAGQPQHF.